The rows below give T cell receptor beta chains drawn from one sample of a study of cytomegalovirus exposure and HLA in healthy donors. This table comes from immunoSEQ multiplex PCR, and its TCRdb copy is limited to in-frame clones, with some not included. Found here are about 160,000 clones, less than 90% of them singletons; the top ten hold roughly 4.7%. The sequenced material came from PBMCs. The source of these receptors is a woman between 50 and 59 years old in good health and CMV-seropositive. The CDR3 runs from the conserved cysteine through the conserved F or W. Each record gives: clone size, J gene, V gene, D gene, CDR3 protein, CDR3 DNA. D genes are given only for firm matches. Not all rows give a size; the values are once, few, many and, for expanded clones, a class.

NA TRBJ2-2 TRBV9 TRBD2 CASSPSRTRIPLTGELFF TGTGCCAGCAGCCCATCCCGGACTAGGATCCCCTTAACCGGGGAGCTGTTTTTT
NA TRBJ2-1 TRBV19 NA CASSPGGYEQFF TGTGCCAGTAGTCCAGGGGGGTATGAGCAGTTCTTC
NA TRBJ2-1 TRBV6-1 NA CASRNGGRRANEQFF TGTGCCAGCAGGAACGGAGGGAGGCGGGCCAATGAGCAGTTCTTC
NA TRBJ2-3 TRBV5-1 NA CASSPGGTDTQYF TGCGCCAGCAGCCCCGGGGGCACAGATACGCAGTATTTT
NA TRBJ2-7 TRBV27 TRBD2 CASRALGLAVGEQYF TGTGCCAGCAGGGCCTTGGGACTAGCGGTCGGGGAGCAGTACTTC
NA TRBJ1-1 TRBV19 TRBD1 CASSILTGGRAEAFF TGTGCCAGTAGTATTTTGACAGGGGGCCGCGCTGAAGCTTTCTTT
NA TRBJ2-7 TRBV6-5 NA CASSYSRNNPYEQYF TGTGCCAGCAGTTACTCGCGGAACAATCCCTACGAGCAGTACTTC
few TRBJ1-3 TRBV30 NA CAWSPLTGISGNTIYF TGTGCCTGGAGTCCTCTGACAGGCATCTCTGGAAACACCATATATTTT
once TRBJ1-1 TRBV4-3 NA CASSQDTGRGNTEAFF TGCGCCAGCAGCCAAGATACCGGCCGGGGGAACACTGAAGCTTTCTTT
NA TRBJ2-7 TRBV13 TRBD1 CASSSPRQGAYEQYF TGTGCCAGCAGCTCCCCTCGTCAGGGGGCTTACGAGCAGTACTTC
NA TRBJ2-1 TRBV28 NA CASSDRSEQFF TGTGCCAGCAGTGACAGGAGCGAGCAGTTCTTC
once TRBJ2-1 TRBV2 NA CASSSLRNEQFF TGTGCCAGCAGTTCACTAAGGAATGAGCAGTTCTTC
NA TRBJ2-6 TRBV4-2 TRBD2 CASSQDRGAGVSGANVLTF TGTGCCAGCAGCCAAGATCGAGGGGCGGGGGTCTCTGGGGCCAACGTCCTGACTTTC
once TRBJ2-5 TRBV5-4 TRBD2 CASSVGTSGRLSQETQYF TGTGCCAGCAGCGTGGGGACTAGCGGGAGGCTCTCGCAAGAGACCCAGTACTTC
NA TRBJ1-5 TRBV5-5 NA CASSLVPGGGQPQHF TGTGCCAGCAGCTTGGTTCCGGGGGGAGGGCAGCCCCAGCATTTT
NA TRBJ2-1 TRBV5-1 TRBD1 CASSLDGTGDYNEQFF TGCGCCAGCAGCCTGGACGGGACAGGAGACTACAATGAGCAGTTCTTC
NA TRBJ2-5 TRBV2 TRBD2 CASGGVAGGEETQYF TGTGCCAGTGGGGGCGTGGCGGGAGGAGAAGAGACCCAGTACTTC
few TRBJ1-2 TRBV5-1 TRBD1 CASRSRTGEGDYGYTF TGCGCCAGCAGGTCCAGGACAGGGGAAGGGGACTATGGCTACACCTTC
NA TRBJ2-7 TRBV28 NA CASTRGREQYF TGTGCCAGCACAAGGGGTCGCGAGCAGTACTTC
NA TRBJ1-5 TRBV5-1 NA CASSLGTGNQPQHF TGCGCCAGCAGCTTGGGAACGGGGAATCAGCCCCAGCATTTT
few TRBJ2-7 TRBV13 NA CASSSTGGGGTHEQYF TGTGCCAGCAGCTCCACAGGAGGGGGGGGCACCCACGAGCAGTACTTC
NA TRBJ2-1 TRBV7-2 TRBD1 CASSLAGQGAYNEQFF TGTGCCAGCAGCTTAGCCGGACAGGGGGCATACAATGAGCAGTTCTTC
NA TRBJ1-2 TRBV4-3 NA CASSREVGLLVTGYTF TGCGCCAGCAGCCGAGAGGTAGGACTCCTCGTAACGGGCTACACCTTC
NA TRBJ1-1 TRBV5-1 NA CASSLGQDNTEAFF TGCGCCAGCAGCTTGGGACAGGATAACACTGAAGCTTTCTTT
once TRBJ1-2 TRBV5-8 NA CASSNRNYGYTF TGTGCCAGCAGCAATAGAAACTATGGCTACACCTTC
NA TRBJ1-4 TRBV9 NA CASSVAHFAEKLFF TGTGCCAGCAGCGTAGCTCATTTTGCGGAAAAACTGTTTTTT
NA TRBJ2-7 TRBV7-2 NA CASSLGGGAQYEQYF TGTGCCAGCAGCTTAGGAGGGGGGGCGCAATACGAGCAGTACTTC
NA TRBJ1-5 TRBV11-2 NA CASSRDGINYQPQHF TGTGCCAGCAGCCGCGACGGGATTAACTATCAGCCCCAGCATTTT
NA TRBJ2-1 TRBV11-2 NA CASSTVAASSYNEQFF TGTGCCAGCAGCACCGTAGCGGCTAGCTCCTACAATGAGCAGTTCTTC
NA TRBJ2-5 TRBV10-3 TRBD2 CAISESKLAGEGKTQYF TGTGCCATCAGTGAGTCGAAGCTAGCGGGAGAAGGAAAGACCCAGTACTTC
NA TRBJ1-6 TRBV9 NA CASSVAQATVPLHF TGTGCCAGCAGCGTAGCCCAGGCCACTGTCCCCCTCCACTTT
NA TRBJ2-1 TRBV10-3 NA CAISDREGEQFF TGTGCCATCAGTGACAGGGAAGGTGAGCAGTTCTTC
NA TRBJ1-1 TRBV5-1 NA CASSWASGNTEAFF TGCGCCAGCAGCTGGGCATCAGGCAACACTGAAGCTTTCTTT
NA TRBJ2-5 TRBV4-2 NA CASSQDHVGRETQYF TGTGCCAGCAGCCAAGATCATGTGGGGAGAGAGACCCAGTACTTC
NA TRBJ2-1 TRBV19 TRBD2 CASSKRENEQFF TGTGCCAGTAGTAAGCGGGAGAATGAGCAGTTCTTC
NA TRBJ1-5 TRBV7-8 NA CASSHGSQPQHF TGTGCCAGCAGCCACGGGAGTCAGCCCCAGCATTTT
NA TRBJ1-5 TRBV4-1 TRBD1 CASSQLQGEPQHF TGCGCCAGCAGCCAACTACAGGGGGAGCCCCAGCATTTT
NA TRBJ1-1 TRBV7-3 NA CASSLTSARGTEAFF TGTGCCAGCAGCCTCACCTCCGCCAGGGGCACTGAAGCTTTCTTT
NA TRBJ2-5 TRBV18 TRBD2 CASSPSGVKETQYF TGTGCCAGCTCACCGAGCGGGGTTAAAGAGACCCAGTACTTC
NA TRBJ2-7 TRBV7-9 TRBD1 CASSLGQGVHEQYF TGTGCCAGCAGCTTAGGACAGGGGGTCCACGAGCAGTACTTC
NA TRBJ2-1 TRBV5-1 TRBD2 CASRPGGRTYNEQFF TGCGCCAGCAGACCCGGGGGGAGAACCTACAATGAGCAGTTCTTC
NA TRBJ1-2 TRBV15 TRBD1 CATSEGTVNYGYTF TGTGCCACCAGCGAAGGGACAGTCAACTATGGCTACACCTTC
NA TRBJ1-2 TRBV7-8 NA CASSLMRGNGYTF TGTGCCAGCAGCTTAATGCGGGGGAATGGCTACACCTTC
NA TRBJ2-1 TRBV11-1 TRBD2 CASSPSGSIYNEQFF TGTGCCAGCAGCCCCAGCGGGAGTATCTACAATGAGCAGTTCTTC
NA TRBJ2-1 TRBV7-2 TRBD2 CAETGSGGIKNEQFF TGTGCCGAAACGGGGAGCGGGGGAATCAAGAATGAGCAGTTCTTC
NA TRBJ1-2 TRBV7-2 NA CASSLLDSYGYTF TGTGCCAGCAGCTTATTGGACAGCTATGGCTACACCTTC
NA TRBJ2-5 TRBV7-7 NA CASGAGGEVETQYF TGTGCTAGCGGGGCAGGGGGCGAGGTAGAGACCCAGTACTTC
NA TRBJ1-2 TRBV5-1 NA CASSLDGGGEGYTF TGCGCCAGCAGCTTGGATGGGGGCGGAGAGGGCTACACCTTC
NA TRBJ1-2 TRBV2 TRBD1 CASSGLGQGLDYGYTF TGTGCCAGCAGTGGGCTCGGACAGGGGTTGGACTATGGCTACACCTTC
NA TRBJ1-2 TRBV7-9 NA CASSQTGYGYTF TGTGCCAGCAGCCAGACAGGTTATGGCTACACCTTC
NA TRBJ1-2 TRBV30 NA CAWSVQANGYTF TGTGCCTGGAGTGTTCAGGCCAATGGCTACACCTTC
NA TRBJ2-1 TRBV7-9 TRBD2 CSSSFSGTSGYNEQFF TGTTCCAGCAGCTTTAGCGGGACTAGCGGTTACAATGAGCAGTTCTTC
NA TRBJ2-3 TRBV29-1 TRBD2 CGQTSGTDTQYF TGCGGCCAGACTAGCGGGACAGATACGCAGTATTTT